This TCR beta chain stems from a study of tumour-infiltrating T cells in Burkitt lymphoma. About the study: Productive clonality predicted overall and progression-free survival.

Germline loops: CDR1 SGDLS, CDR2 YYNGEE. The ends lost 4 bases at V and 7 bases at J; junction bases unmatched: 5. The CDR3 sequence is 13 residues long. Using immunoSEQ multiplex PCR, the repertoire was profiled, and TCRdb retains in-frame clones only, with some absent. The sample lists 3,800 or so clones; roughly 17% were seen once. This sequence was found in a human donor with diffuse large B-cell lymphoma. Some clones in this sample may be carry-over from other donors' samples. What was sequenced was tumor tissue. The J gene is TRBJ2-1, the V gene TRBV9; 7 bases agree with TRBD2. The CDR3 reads CASSQNSGNEQFF. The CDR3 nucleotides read TGTGCCAGCAGCCAAAATAGCGGGAATGAGCAGTTCTTC.